These 27 T cell receptor beta chains were sequenced from one sample in a study of T cell changes during pregnancy in multiple sclerosis (dated by TCRdb to about 2019). Libraries came from the immunoSEQ multiplex PCR assay. As stored in TCRdb, this immuneACCESS dataset retains in-frame rearrangements with V and J assigned. A fraction of the clones does not appear; measured against another copy, unresolved V genes explain less than half of the discrepancy, and the remainder lacks a known reason. This sample lists roughly 44,000 clones; approximately 90% were detected once. The ten largest make up around 5.6% of the sample. This specimen was CD8+ T cells from peripheral blood mononuclear cells, taken after pregnancy. The receptors stem from a female donor in good health, enrolled as a control in a pregnancy study.

The rearrangement joins TRBV7-2 to TRBJ2-7, with D unclear. Trimming left V 1 base short and J 2 bases short, with 12 bases between. CDR1 and CDR2 (germline): SGHTA, FQGNSA. The CDR3 is 15 residues long. CDR3 sequence reads: CASSLGPAPTYEQYF. CDR3 coding DNA: TGTGCCAGCAGCTTAGGTCCAGCGCCTACCTACGAGCAGTACTTC.

Only one count was recorded for this clone. The V gene is TRBV5-6, the J gene TRBJ2-3; TRBD2 matches at 7 bases. After removal of 0 bases from V and 4 bases from J, the junction contained 8 bases not matched to a gene. Germline CDR1 and CDR2: SGHDT and YYEEEE. This CDR3 spans 16 amino acids. The CDR3 sequence: CASSLGASGEADTQYF. In nucleotides, the CDR3 is TGTGCCAGCAGCTTGGGAGCCAGCGGGGAAGCAGATACGCAGTATTTT.

The chain uses TRBV4-1 and TRBJ2-5; a possible D gene is TRBD2 (5 bases). There are 15 residues in the CDR3. The germline V gene encodes CDR1 MGHRA and CDR2 YSYEKL. Trimming took 2 bases from V and 9 from J, leaving 19 bases between them. The CDR3 spells CASSQSTGGLEAQYF. The DNA for the CDR3 is TGCGCCAGCAGCCAATCAACCGGAGGTCTGGAGGCCCAGTACTTC.

V gene TRBV7-9 combines with J gene TRBJ2-5, with 14 nucleotides matching TRBD2. After removal of 5 bases from V and 4 bases from J, the junction contained 6 bases not matched to a gene. CDR3 length: 16 residues. Germline CDR1 and CDR2: SEHNR and FQNEAQ (reference sequence). The CDR3 spells CASSPRTSGGRETQYF. The CDR3 nucleotides read TGTGCCAGCAGCCCAAGGACTAGCGGGGGGAGAGAGACCCAGTACTTC.

Points on this clone: Other DNA sequences of this sample code for an identical CDR3. This chain uses TRBV11-3 with TRBJ2-3, with D perhaps TRBD2 (6 bases). The CDR3 consists of 13 residues. CDR1 and CDR2 from the germline V gene are SGHNT and YENEEA. The ends were cut back, 5 bases at V and 2 bases at J, with 8 bases in the middle. The CDR3 is CASSRDSTDTQYF. As DNA, the CDR3 is TGTGCCAGCAGCCGGGACTCCACAGATACGCAGTATTTT. Using reference TRBV11-3 and TRBJ2-3 for the parts outside the CDR3, the full variable domain is EAGVVQSPRYKIIEKKQPVAFWCNPISGHNTLYWYLQNLGQGPELLIRYENEEAVDDSQLPKDRFSAERLKGVDSTLKIQPAELGDSAVYLCASSRDSTDTQYFGPGTRLTVL.

V is TRBV13 and J is TRBJ2-3; TRBD2 aligns across 9 bases. Looked up from germline, CDR1 is PRHDT and CDR2 is FYEKMQ (reference sequence). The V segment lost 0 bases and the J segment 4 bases; nucleotides outside the gene matches: 2. The CDR3 covers 15 residues. CDR3 in amino acids: CASSLGSGGSDTQYF. For the CDR3, the DNA is TGTGCCAGCAGCTTAGGTAGCGGGGGCTCAGATACGCAGTATTTT.

This clone occurred once. V usage is TRBV7-9 and J usage is TRBJ2-7; 7 nucleotides line up with TRBD1. The germline gives CDR1 SEHNR, CDR2 FQNEAQ (reference sequence). With 3 bases clipped from V and 0 bases from J, the junction kept 5 bases outside the gene matches. CDR3 length equals 15 residues. DNA of the CDR3: TGTGCCAGCAGCTTCGACAGGGCGTACTCCTACGAGCAGTACTTC. This codes for CASSFDRAYSYEQYF.

This clone was detected a few times. CDR3 coding DNA: TGTGCCAGCAGCTGGCCCGCCCGGGGGTTGTGCACAGATACGCAGTATTTT. Translating gives CASSWPARGLCTDTQYF. The chain links TRBV11-3 to TRBJ2-3, with D tentatively TRBD2 (6 bases). The germline V gene encodes CDR1 SGHNT and CDR2 YENEEA. The CDR3 loop spans 17 amino acids. Trimming took off 4 bases at V and 1 base at J, with 18 bases between the two ends.

This sequence joins TRBV4-3 and TRBJ2-3; 10 bases match TRBD1. The V gene end was trimmed by 1 base and the J gene end by 5 bases; junction bases not matched to a gene: 6. The CDR3 runs to 16 residues. CDR1 is LGHNA, CDR2 YSLEER, per germline. The CDR3 DNA sequence: TGCGCCAGCAGCCAAGGCCGGGACAGGGGCGGAGATACGCAGTATTTT. Translated, it gives CASSQGRDRGGDTQYF.

The J gene is TRBJ2-7, the V gene TRBV5-6; no clear D. The CDR3 contains 15 residues. The V end was cut by 4 bases, the J end by 0 bases, with 14 bases between. The germline CDR1 and CDR2 sequences are SGHDT and YYEEEE. CDR3 residues: CASSRIRRSSYEQYF. CDR3 bases: TGTGCCAGCAGCAGGATCAGGCGTAGCTCCTACGAGCAGTACTTC.

V gene TRBV28 combines with J gene TRBJ2-7; weak D call: TRBD2 (6 bases). CDR3 size: 14 residues. V lost 2 bases to trimming and J lost 3 bases, with 11 bases between them. Germline assignment: CDR1 MDHEN and CDR2 SYDVKM. CDR3 amino acids: CASSLGLGGYEQYF. CDR3 in DNA: TGTGCCAGCAGTTTAGGCTTGGGAGGCTACGAGCAGTACTTC. Using reference TRBV28 and TRBJ2-7 for the parts outside the CDR3, the full variable domain is DVKVTQSSRYLVKRTGEKVFLECVQDMDHENMFWYRQDPGLGLRLIYFSYDVKMKEKGDIPEGYSVSREKKERFSLILESASTNQTSMYLCASSLGLGGYEQYFGPGTRLTVT.

CDR3 sequence reads: CASSQDSREQFF. For the CDR3, the DNA is TGCGCCAGCAGCCAAGATTCCAGGGAGCAGTTCTTC. J is TRBJ2-1 and V is TRBV4-3; D uncertain. V was shortened by 0 bases and J by 10 bases, with 7 bases between the two germline ends. Germline-derived CDR1 and CDR2 are LGHNA and YSLEER. The CDR3 extends over 12 amino acids.

The rearrangement joins TRBV15 to TRBJ2-1; TRBD2 matches at 8 bases. CDR3 length: 15 amino acids. Germline V gene sequence: CDR1 LNHNV, CDR2 YYDKDF (reference sequence). Trimming at V came to 3 bases and at J to 2 bases, leaving 3 bases not matched to a gene. The CDR3 DNA reads as TGTGCCACCAGCAGGGCGGGGGGTCCCTACAATGAGCAGTTCTTC. This gives the protein CATSRAGGPYNEQFF.

This clone was seen a single time. The V and J genes are TRBV4-3 and TRBJ2-5, with 10 positions matching TRBD2. V shed 8 bases and J 1 base; nucleotides not matched to a gene: 7. The CDR3 is 15 amino acids. The V gene's germline CDR1 is LGHNA and CDR2 YSLEER. The CDR3 nucleotides are TGCGCCAGCGGTCCCGAGCGGGGGGGCCAAGAGACCCAGTACTTC. It encodes CASGPERGGQETQYF.

The chain recombines TRBV6-5 with TRBJ1-6; D possibly corresponds to TRBD1 (5 bases). Trimming left V 3 bases short and J 9 bases short, with 9 bases between. The germline gives CDR1 MNHEY, CDR2 SVGAGI. The CDR3 is 13 amino acids. CDR3 nucleotide sequence: TGTGCCAGCAGTTATTGGGGGGGTTCACCCCTCCACTTT. Translating gives CASSYWGGSPLHF.

This clone was seen a few times. The chain has TRBV28 and TRBJ1-1, with TRBD1 matching over 7 bases. CDR3 length: 14 residues. CDR1 and CDR2 (germline): MDHEN, SYDVKM. Germline trimming cut 5 bases from V and 0 bases from J; bases unmatched to any gene: 3. The CDR3 coding sequence is TGTGCCAGCAGTCCGACAGGGATGAACACTGAAGCTTTCTTT. Its protein is CASSPTGMNTEAFF.

The V call is TRBV11-2, the J call TRBJ1-1, with 9 bases aligning to TRBD1. CDR1 is SGHAT, CDR2 FQNNGV, per germline. The CDR3 is made up of 15 amino acids. The V and J ends lost 3 bases and 6 bases, in that order; junction bases with no gene match: 8. The CDR3 DNA reads as TGTGCCAGCAGCTTTATACAGGGGGCACTGGCTGAAGCTTTCTTT. This translates into CASSFIQGALAEAFF.

The chain combines TRBV4-3 with TRBJ1-5; D remains ambiguous. The CDR3 consists of 15 residues. The V end lost 3 bases, the J end lost 3 bases, and 12 bases lay between the germline ends. Germline CDR1 and CDR2: LGHNA and YSLEER. The CDR3 coding sequence is TGCGCCAGCAGCCACGACCGGGGAAACAATCAGCCCCAGCATTTT. Protein sequence: CASSHDRGNNQPQHF.

The V and J genes are TRBV6-1 and TRBJ2-3, with 9 bases aligning to TRBD1. In germline, CDR1 is MNHNS, CDR2 SASEGT. This CDR3 is built from 15 residues. The V gene end was trimmed by 4 bases and the J gene end by 6 bases; junction bases not matched to a gene: 8. The chain's CDR3 is CASSGWTGEGDTQYF. The CDR3, as DNA: TGTGCCAGCAGTGGATGGACAGGGGAGGGGGATACGCAGTATTTT.

V and J are TRBV28 and TRBJ2-5, with D perhaps matching TRBD1 (5 bases). Trimming pared 3 bases from V and 5 bases from J, leaving 10 bases between. From germline, CDR1 is MDHEN and CDR2 SYDVKM. This CDR3 region has 13 residues. CDR3: CASSFPGSETQYF. The CDR3, as DNA: TGTGCCAGCAGTTTCCCAGGGTCGGAGACCCAGTACTTC.

The V gene is TRBV7-8, the J gene TRBJ2-3; 12 nucleotides agree with TRBD2. CDR1 and CDR2 from the germline V gene are SGHVS and FQNEAQ. The junction had 7 bases not matched to a gene; V was cut back by 0 bases and J by 6 bases. The CDR3 covers 17 residues. The CDR3 coding sequence is TGTGCCAGCAGCTTAGCGGCGAACGGACTAGCGGGGGATACGCAGTATTTT. This gives the protein CASSLAANGLAGDTQYF.

This chain joins TRBV7-9 and TRBJ1-2; possible D gene TRBD1, 6 bases. This CDR3 region has 14 residues. V was clipped by 5 bases and J by 4 bases, with 14 bases between them. CDR1 SEHNR and CDR2 FQNEAQ come from the germline V gene (reference sequence). The CDR3, as DNA: TGTGCCAGCAGCGCCGGACAGATTTCCTATGGCTACACCTTC. Amino acid sequence: CASSAGQISYGYTF.

V usage is TRBV25-1 and J usage is TRBJ2-7; no definite D call. V shed 6 bases and J shed 3 bases, with 3 bases lying between them. This CDR3 has 10 residues. The germline V gene has CDR1 MGHDK and CDR2 SYGVNS. The CDR3 DNA reads as TGTGCCAGCAGCGGCTACGAGCAGTACTTC. Its translation is CASSGYEQYF.

The V gene is TRBV7-2, the J gene TRBJ2-1; weak D call: TRBD2 (5 bases). This CDR3 has 15 amino acids. The germline CDR1 and CDR2 sequences are SGHTA and FQGNSA. V lost 3 bases and J 4 bases, leaving 13 bases between the germline ends. In DNA form, the CDR3 reads TGTGCCAGCAGCTTTACTAGTTCGGGTTACAATGAGCAGTTCTTC. As protein: CASSFTSSGYNEQFF.

V usage is TRBV4-2 and J usage is TRBJ1-3; D possibly corresponds to TRBD1 (6 bases). Between the trimmed V and J ends, which lost 0 bases and 6 bases, there was a span of 12 bases. Germline loops: CDR1 LGHNA, CDR2 YNFKEQ. The CDR3 contains 15 residues. The CDR3 bases are TGTGCCAGCAGCCAAGATCCCGGACAGACAAACACCATATATTTT. Translating gives CASSQDPGQTNTIYF.

The chain carries TRBV9 and TRBJ2-7, with D possibly being TRBD1 (6 bases). This CDR3 has 15 residues. Trimming left V 0 bases short and J 3 bases short, with 13 bases between. The V gene's germline CDR1 is SGDLS and CDR2 YYNGEE. This CDR3 reads CASSVARGWFYEQYF. The CDR3 bases are TGTGCCAGCAGCGTAGCGAGGGGGTGGTTCTACGAGCAGTACTTC. The entire variable domain, with the rest obtained from reference TRBV9 and TRBJ2-7, is as follows: DSGVTQTPKHLITATGQRVTLRCSPRSGDLSVYWYQQSLDQGLQFLIQYYNGEERAKGNILERFSAQQFPDLHSELNLSSLELGDSALYFCASSVARGWFYEQYFGPGTRLTVT.

The chain links TRBV10-3 to TRBJ1-4, with D maybe TRBD1 (5 bases). CDR3 size: 14 residues. The germline CDR1 and CDR2 sequences are ENHRY and SYGVKD. V was pared by 3 bases and J by 5 bases, with 10 bases between. Written as DNA, the CDR3 is TGTGCCATCAGTGACCGACAGATCAATGAAAAACTGTTTTTT. Amino acid sequence: CAISDRQINEKLFF.